This T cell receptor beta chain was sequenced for a study of tumor and adjacent non-tumor tissue in lung cancer (dated 2018 in TCRdb). In terms of the full investigation: Of the cohort, eleven to twelve patients had adenocarcinoma, 2 had squamous cell carcinoma and 1 had small cell lung cancer. Bulk TCRbeta repertoires were compared between lung tumor tissue and matched distant non-tumor lung tissue obtained from around 14 lung cancer patients. Among the approximately 15 patients, ages ranged from about 31 to 80 years, about 10 were men and 5 were women, and disease was TNM stage I to III. Sequencing generated a total of 125,075,908 productive TCRbeta reads, averaging approximately 4 million reads per sample. Some 31 paired specimens, one tumor and one normal lung sample per patient, were profiled by TCRbeta CDR3 sequencing.

Summary of the overall study and its limitations: The top 100 clones accounted for a significantly larger cumulative portion of the repertoire in normal lung than in tumor tissue. Tumor tissue showed significantly higher TCR diversity (inverse Simpson) than normal lung tissue, at roughly 390 vs 170 (P = 0.0075, Mann-Whitney U test). Peripheral blood was not sequenced, so blood TCRbeta repertoires in these lung cancer patients were not examined. Only approximately 16 patients were included in the cohort, and the need for larger samples and more detailed clinical data was noted by the authors. Younger patients had significantly higher TCR diversity, and higher tumor TCR diversity was associated with shorter overall and disease-free survival. Neither the sequencing platform nor unique molecular identifiers are named or mentioned anywhere in the methods.

The library was prepared using multiplex PCR. Sequenced on an Illumina HiSeq 2500. TCRbeta libraries were constructed through three rounds of nested PCR with primers (Table S4) according to protocols modified from ARM-PCR. PCR products of 200-500 bp were gel-excised and purified with the QIAquick gel extraction kit before sequencing. Per the original workflow: Reads were cleaned with Trimmomatic, merged with FLASH into complete CDR3 sequences, and assigned to V(D)J germline segments with MiTCR. Clonal diversity was computed as the inverse Simpson's index with VDJtools. In-frame sequences lacking a premature stop codon were counted as productive reads. TCRdb ran its own pipeline on the public reads, namely fastp trimming at Q25 and MiXCR clone calling, and kept in-frame beta chains. Each CDR3 protein gets just one entry, which takes the most common genes and DNA from the rows behind it. TCRdb, not the original authors, processed these V and J calls. In this sample the table shows roughly 76,000 distinct CDR3 sequences, around 70% of which occur a single time. Roughly 13% of the sample belongs to the ten largest clones.

RNA was isolated from bulk, unsorted tissue, and RNA quality was assessed with a NanoDrop ND-1000 and an Agilent 2100. Donors were newly diagnosed lung cancer patients admitted for thoracic surgery in China between August and November 2014, without prior chemotherapy. Patients who had received previous radiotherapy or chemotherapy, or who had another concurrent cancer, were excluded from the study. Pieces of surgical tissue measuring about 1-2 cm3 were kept in RNAlater solution and stored at -80 degrees C until use. After removal of 5 bases from V and 2 bases from J, the junction retains 7 bases not matched to a gene. From cysteine to phenylalanine, the CDR3 is 16 amino acids long. The retained sequence is limited to the CDR3, 48 bases, with the frame set at the first base. CDR1 SQVTM and CDR2 ANQGSEA are derived from the germline V gene. This clonotype was seen repeatedly, ten times or more. No cognate antigen has been identified for it. It has no much larger one-base neighbor in the sample; base qualities were not kept.

Recombination joined TRBV29-1 with TRBJ2-6, with 9 bases in between that match TRBD1. Sequenced: lung tumor tissue. This sequence originates from a woman in her seventies with non-small cell lung cancer. The CDR3 protein is CSVLGTGITGANVLTF. The nucleotide sequence reads TGCAGCGTTCTAGGGACAGGGATAACTGGGGCCAACGTCCTGACTTTC.